Below, 30 T cell receptor beta chains from the same sample are listed, as sequenced in a study of graft-versus-host responses after intestinal transplantation (dated by TCRdb to the early 2020s). Preparation of the library involved the immunoSEQ multiplex PCR assay. In its TCRdb copy, this immuneACCESS table keeps in-frame sequences only and misses some clones. Where compared with another copy, unresolved V genes explain less than half of these, and the others have no known cause. The table for this sample lists 70,000 to 75,000 clones; 89% of them were counted only once. The biggest ten clones account for around 2.7% of the sample. The meaning of the sample's time point label: cells obtained before transplantation from donor or recipient. No antigens are known for them. Sequencing used unstimulated CD8+ T cells sorted from spleen or lymph node cells, obtained before intestinal transplant. All receptors come from a human donor who received an intestinal transplant.

This rearrangement joins TRBV11-2 to TRBJ2-7; D may be TRBD1 (6 bases). CDR1 is SGHAT, CDR2 FQNNGV, per germline. Trimming removed 5 bases at V and 2 bases at J, with 16 bases between. The CDR3 is 15 residues long. The DNA of the CDR3 is TGTGCCAGCAGCACTTGGCAGGGGCCTCCCTACGAGCAGTACTTC. It codes for CASSTWQGPPYEQYF.

The V gene is TRBV27, the J gene TRBJ2-2; D ambiguous. CDR3 size: 16 residues. Trimming took 6 bases from V and 4 from J, leaving 18 bases between them. Germline V gene sequence: CDR1 MNHEY, CDR2 SMNVEV (reference sequence). The CDR3 DNA is TGTGCCAGCAGCCCACTGAGGATTAAAAGCACCGGGGAGCTGTTTTTT. This codes for CASSPLRIKSTGELFF.

The chain carries TRBV7-6 and TRBJ1-1; D remains unclear. CDR3 size: 14 residues. In germline, CDR1 is SGHVS, CDR2 FNYEAQ. Trimming pared 1 base from V and 1 base from J, leaving 7 bases between. CDR3 loop: CASSLGEGNTEAFF. The DNA of the CDR3 is TGTGCCAGCAGCTTAGGGGAGGGGAACACTGAAGCTTTCTTT.

V usage is TRBV6-4 and J usage is TRBJ2-7, with 8 nucleotides matching TRBD1. CDR3 length: 19 amino acids. Germline V gene sequence: CDR1 MRHNA, CDR2 SNTAGT. The V gene end was trimmed by 3 bases and the J gene end by 3 bases; junction bases not matched to a gene: 19. CDR3: CASSDRSTRNRDRIYEQYF. CDR3 DNA: TGTGCCAGCAGTGATCGGAGTACCCGTAACCGGGACAGGATCTACGAGCAGTACTTC.

The chain employs TRBV27 and TRBJ1-1; tentative D call: TRBD1 (5 bases). From germline, CDR1 is MNHEY and CDR2 SMNVEV (reference sequence). V lost 3 bases and J lost 1, with 6 bases in between. The length of the CDR3 is 13 residues. In DNA, the CDR3 is TGTGCCAGCAGTTTGCAGGGGAACACTGAAGCTTTCTTT. It translates to CASSLQGNTEAFF.

The chain is built from TRBV9 and TRBJ2-3; a weak D match, TRBD2 (5 bases). With 0 bases removed from V and 2 bases from J, the gap between germline ends came to 13 bases. From germline, CDR1 is SGDLS and CDR2 YYNGEE. The CDR3 runs 16 residues. This CDR3 reads CASSVAEDGYTDTQYF. The CDR3 DNA sequence: TGTGCCAGCAGCGTAGCGGAGGACGGCTACACAGATACGCAGTATTTT.

V gene TRBV6-1 combines with J gene TRBJ2-7; TRBD2 might be the D (6 bases). The V end lost 8 bases, the J end lost 5 bases, and 13 bases lay between the germline ends. The CDR3 consists of 12 residues. CDR1 MNHNS and CDR2 SASEGT come from the germline V gene. CDR3 region: CASARGFDEQYF. CDR3 DNA sequence: TGTGCCAGCGCCCGGGGGTTTGACGAGCAGTACTTC.

The chain links TRBV4-1 to TRBJ2-7, with a tentative D call TRBD2 (5 bases). This CDR3 is 16 amino acids long. The V gene's germline CDR1 is MGHRA and CDR2 YSYEKL. Trimming removed 0 bases at V and 6 bases at J, with 18 bases between. The DNA of the CDR3 is TGCGCCAGCAGCCAAGATTCCCCGGAGGTTAGCCGCGAGCAGTACTTC. Protein product: CASSQDSPEVSREQYF.

The chain has TRBV7-6 and TRBJ2-5; the D is unclear. The CDR3 is made up of 11 amino acids. Germline lookup yields CDR1 SGHVS and CDR2 FNYEAQ. V was trimmed by 8 bases and J by 2 bases, leaving 6 bases between them. The CDR3 reads CASENQETQYF. CDR3 nucleotides: TGTGCCAGCGAGAATCAAGAGACCCAGTACTTC.

This clone was counted a few times. The V and J genes are TRBV10-3 and TRBJ1-1, with D possibly TRBD1 on 6 matching bases. Trimming removed 2 bases from V and 5 bases from J, with 12 bases in between. CDR1 and CDR2 (germline): ENHRY, SYGVKD. The CDR3 is 14 amino acids. The CDR3 loop reads CAISENRDATEAFF. The CDR3 DNA sequence: TGTGCCATCAGTGAGAACAGGGATGCTACTGAAGCTTTCTTT.

This clone appeared a single time. V usage is TRBV28 and J usage is TRBJ1-3, with no clear D. Trimming left V 6 bases short and J 1 base short, with 10 bases between. Germline assignment: CDR1 MDHEN and CDR2 SYDVKM. This CDR3 has 14 residues. The CDR3 bases are TGTGCCAGCAGCCCGGGTCTTTCTGGAAACACCATATATTTT. Its protein is CASSPGLSGNTIYF.

The V call is TRBV7-6, the J call TRBJ2-1; tentatively, D is TRBD1 (5 bases). Per germline, CDR1 SGHVS and CDR2 FNYEAQ. CDR3 length: 12 residues. Deletions cut 5 bases from V and 6 bases from J, with 8 bases between. The CDR3 DNA reads TGTGCCAGCAGCCACGACAGCAATGAGCAGTTCTTC. Protein sequence: CASSHDSNEQFF.

This clone was recorded a few times. The chain combines TRBV10-3 with TRBJ1-3, with D unclear. Trimming took 3 bases from V and 0 from J, leaving 9 bases between them. This CDR3 contains 15 residues. Germline-derived CDR1 and CDR2 are ENHRY and SYGVKD. CDR3 residues: CAISDRVTSGNTIYF. The CDR3, as DNA: TGTGCCATCAGTGACCGGGTGACCTCTGGAAACACCATATATTTT.

This clone was detected only once. This chain connects TRBV5-8 to TRBJ2-7, with D possibly matching TRBD1 (6 bases). The length of the CDR3 is 16 residues. From germline, CDR1 is SGHTS and CDR2 YDEGEE. Trimming removed 1 base from V and 5 bases from J, with 19 bases in between. The CDR3 sequence: CASSLLGAQGTDEQYF. The CDR3 bases are TGTGCCAGCAGCTTGTTAGGGGCACAGGGCACCGACGAGCAGTACTTC.

This sequence joins TRBV19 and TRBJ2-5, with 8 bases fitting TRBD2. The J segment lost 4 bases and the V segment lost 8 bases, leaving 6 bases of the junction unmatched. Germline V gene lookup returns CDR1 LNHDA and CDR2 SQIVND (reference sequence). This CDR3 has 13 amino acids. CDR3 amino acids: CASRMAGGETQYF. The CDR3 DNA reads TGTGCCAGTCGAATGGCGGGAGGAGAGACCCAGTACTTC.

The chain links TRBV9 to TRBJ2-1; 10 positions agree with TRBD1. Germline CDR1 reads SGDLS; CDR2 reads YYNGEE. This CDR3 comprises 14 residues. V lost 0 bases to trimming and J lost 9 bases; unmatched junction nucleotides: 3. The CDR3 DNA sequence: TGTGCCAGCAGCGTAGCTGGGGACAGGGGTGAGCAGTTCTTC. Its protein product is CASSVAGDRGEQFF.

J is TRBJ2-7 and V is TRBV5-1; D is unclear. CDR1 and CDR2 from the germline V gene are SGHRS and YFSETQ. Trimming took 4 bases from V and 5 from J, leaving 10 bases between them. This CDR3 contains 12 residues. CDR3: CASSLNTNEQYF. In DNA form, the CDR3 reads TGCGCCAGCAGCCTTAATACAAACGAGCAGTACTTC.

The gene calls are TRBV6-5 and TRBJ1-2; perhaps TRBD1 as D (6 bases). Trimming removed 5 bases at V and 3 bases at J, with 16 bases between. The length of the CDR3 is 15 residues. Per the germline V gene, CDR1 is MNHEY and CDR2 is SVGAGI. The CDR3 sequence is CASSHHATGYYGYTF. The DNA of the CDR3 is TGTGCCAGCAGTCATCATGCGACAGGTTACTATGGCTACACCTTC.

The chain carries TRBV29-1 and TRBJ1-5, with 9 bases matching TRBD1. J gave up 4 bases and V 3 bases, and 7 bases lay outside the gene matches. The CDR3 has 15 residues. Germline-derived CDR1 and CDR2 are SQVTM and ANQGSEA. The CDR3 sequence is CSVEPRDRENQPQHF. CDR3 nucleotides: TGCAGCGTTGAGCCCCGGGACAGGGAAAATCAGCCCCAGCATTTT.

This clone appeared a single time. The rearrangement joins TRBV6-1 to TRBJ2-1; 8 nucleotides match TRBD1. Germline CDR1 is MNHNS and CDR2 is SASEGT. This CDR3 spans 14 amino acids. Trimming took 7 bases from V and 2 from J; bases not matched to a gene: 4. The CDR3 bases are TGTGCCAGCAATCCGGGACAGGCCTACAATGAGCAGTTCTTC. Translated, it gives CASNPGQAYNEQFF.

The V call is TRBV5-1, the J call TRBJ2-2; perhaps TRBD1 as D (5 bases). The CDR3 runs to 20 residues. With 5 bases removed from V and 0 bases from J, the gap between germline ends came to 26 bases. The germline V gene has CDR1 SGHRS and CDR2 YFSETQ. The CDR3 nucleotides read TGCGCCAGCAGTTGGGTTGGGGCAGACGAAGATTACCCGAACACCGGGGAGCTGTTTTTT. Encoded protein: CASSWVGADEDYPNTGELFF.

This chain joins TRBV6-5 and TRBJ1-2; 10 positions agree with TRBD1. The trim removed 5 bases at V and 9 bases at J, leaving 3 bases unmatched. Germline CDR1 MNHEY, CDR2 SVGAGI. This CDR3 region has 12 residues. In DNA, the CDR3 is TGTGCCAGCAGTCCGGGACAGGGGAGCTACACCTTC. This encodes CASSPGQGSYTF.

In this sample, this clone turned up once. The genes are TRBV28 and TRBJ1-1, with TRBD1 matching over 7 bases. This CDR3 has 16 residues. The V gene end was trimmed by 5 bases and the J gene end by 1 base; junction bases not matched to a gene: 10. CDR1 MDHEN and CDR2 SYDVKM come from the germline V gene. The CDR3, as DNA: TGTGCCAGCAGTCCCCAACAGGGGATTAGGAACACTGAAGCTTTCTTT. Translated, it gives CASSPQQGIRNTEAFF.

This sequence joins TRBV4-1 and TRBJ2-2, with 10 bases that match TRBD2. The CDR3 consists of 18 residues. Germline lookup yields CDR1 MGHRA and CDR2 YSYEKL. V lost 1 base to trimming and J lost 6 bases; unmatched junction nucleotides: 11. The chain's CDR3 is CASSQALFSGGSAGELFF. The CDR3 coding sequence is TGCGCCAGCAGCCAAGCCCTATTTAGCGGGGGGAGTGCCGGGGAGCTGTTTTTT.

CDR3 sequence (DNA): TGCAGCGGACTAGCGGAGAACACCGGGGAGCTGTTTTTT. Residues: CSGLAENTGELFF. The chain joins TRBV29-1 to TRBJ2-2, with 9 bases identical to TRBD2. The J segment lost 1 base and the V segment lost 7 bases, leaving 1 base of the junction unmatched. Germline V gene data show CDR1 as SQVTM and CDR2 as ANQGSEA. CDR3 length: 13 amino acids.

This chain connects TRBV30 to TRBJ2-1, with D tentatively TRBD2 (5 bases). The germline CDR1 and CDR2 sequences are GTSNPN and SVGIG (reference sequence). The CDR3 is made up of 14 amino acids. Deletions cut 2 bases from V and 0 bases from J, with 8 bases between. In DNA, the CDR3 is TGTGCCTGGAGTTATGAGGGCTCCTACAATGAGCAGTTCTTC. This sequence encodes CAWSYEGSYNEQFF.

CDR3 residues: CASSEFLDTQYF. CDR3 in DNA: TGTGCCAGCAGTGAATTTCTAGATACGCAGTATTTT. This chain uses TRBV25-1 with TRBJ2-3; D gene uncertain. CDR1 and CDR2 from the germline V gene are MGHDK and SYGVNS. V dropped 1 base and J dropped 5 bases, with 4 bases sitting between them. CDR3 length equals 12 residues.

The gene calls are TRBV11-2 and TRBJ2-2; TRBD2 aligns across 8 bases. V lost 5 bases, J lost 1 base, and 3 bases stayed unmatched. This CDR3 comprises 15 residues. In germline, CDR1 is SGHAT, CDR2 FQNNGV. CDR3: CASSPLAGNTGELFF. In DNA, the CDR3 is TGTGCCAGCAGCCCTCTAGCGGGGAACACCGGGGAGCTGTTTTTT.

This sequence joins TRBV28 and TRBJ1-5, with a tentative D call TRBD1 (6 bases). In germline, CDR1 is MDHEN, CDR2 SYDVKM. CDR3 length: 15 residues. The V and J ends lost 5 bases and 5 bases respectively, with 16 bases between them. CDR3 nucleotide sequence: TGTGCCAGCAGTCGAACCCCCTCAGGGGATCAGCCCCAGCATTTT. This encodes CASSRTPSGDQPQHF.

The genes are TRBV10-3 and TRBJ2-7; 11 bases agree with TRBD1. V shed 7 bases and J 4 bases; nucleotides not matched to a gene: 3. CDR3 length: 13 amino acids. The germline V gene encodes CDR1 ENHRY and CDR2 SYGVKD. The CDR3 region is CAITDRGLYEQYF. The DNA for the CDR3 is TGTGCCATCACGGACAGGGGGCTATACGAGCAGTACTTC.